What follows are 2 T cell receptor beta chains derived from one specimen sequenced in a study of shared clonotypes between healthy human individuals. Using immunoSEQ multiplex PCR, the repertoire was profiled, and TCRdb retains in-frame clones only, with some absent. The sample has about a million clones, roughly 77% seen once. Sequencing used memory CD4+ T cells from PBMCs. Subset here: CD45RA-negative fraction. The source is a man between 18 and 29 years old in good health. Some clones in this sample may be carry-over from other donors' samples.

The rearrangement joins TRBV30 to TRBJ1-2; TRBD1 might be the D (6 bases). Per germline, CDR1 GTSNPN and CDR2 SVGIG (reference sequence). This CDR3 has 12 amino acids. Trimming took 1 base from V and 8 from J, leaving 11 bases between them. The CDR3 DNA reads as TGTGCCTGGAGTGACAGGGATGGAGGCTACACCTTC. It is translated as CAWSDRDGGYTF.

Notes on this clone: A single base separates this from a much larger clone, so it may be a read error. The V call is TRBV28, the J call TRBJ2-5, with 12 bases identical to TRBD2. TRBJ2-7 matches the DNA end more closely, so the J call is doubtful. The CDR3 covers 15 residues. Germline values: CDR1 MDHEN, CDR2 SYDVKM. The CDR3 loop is CASSPLAGGSYEQYF. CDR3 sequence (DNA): TGTGCCAGCAGTCCACTAGCGGGAGGCTCCTACGAGCAGTACTTC.